These 13 T cell receptor beta chains originate from one sample sequenced in a study of response to subunit inactivated influenza vaccine. TCRdb used MiXCR to reprocess the RT-PCR reads, holding one entry per CDR3 protein. The repertoire includes approximately 500,000 distinct CDR3 sequences, about an eighth of them detected once, and roughly 13% sits in the top ten. Sequencing used PBMCs from blood, obtained 40 to 50 days after vaccination. These receptors came from a man in his forties or fifties who received an inactivated influenza vaccine.

J is TRBJ2-1 and V is TRBV15; tentatively, D is TRBD2 (6 bases). The V end was cut by 0 bases, the J end by 9 bases, with 18 bases between. Germline V gene lookup returns CDR1 LNHNV and CDR2 YYDKDF (reference sequence). This CDR3 is built from 16 residues. CDR3 in DNA: TGTGCCACCAGCAGAGATAGCCTAGCGATAAAAGCTGAGCAGTTCTTC. Protein: CATSRDSLAIKAEQFF. Filled out from reference TRBV15 and TRBJ2-1, the complete variable domain reads DAMVIQNPRYQVTQFGKPVTLSCSQTLNHNVMYWYQQKSSQAPKLLFHYYDKDFNNEADTPDNFQSRRPNTSFCFLDIRSPGLGDTAMYLCATSRDSLAIKAEQFFGPGTRLTVL.

This sequence joins TRBV5-1 and TRBJ2-3; D is uncertain. V lost 4 bases to trimming and J lost 2 bases, with 11 bases between them. The CDR3 is 14 amino acids. Per the germline V gene, CDR1 is SGHRS and CDR2 is YFSETQ. Written as DNA, the CDR3 is TGCGCCAGCAGCCCGTCTAGAGCCACAGATACGCAGTATTTT. It translates to CASSPSRATDTQYF.

This clonotype was detected ten times or more. This chain joins TRBV7-2 and TRBJ1-6; D gene ambiguous. Per the germline V gene, CDR1 is SGHTA and CDR2 is FQGNSA. V shed 1 base and J shed 7 bases, with 8 bases lying between them. The CDR3 is 14 amino acids. The CDR3 bases are TGTGCCAGCAGCTTAGACCCTCCCAATTCACCCCTCCACTTT. The encoded protein is CASSLDPPNSPLHF.

The chain joins TRBV29-1 to TRBJ2-1; possibly TRBD1 for D (5 bases). CDR3 length equals 8 residues. V was pared by 7 bases and J by 13 bases, with 8 bases between. Looked up from germline, CDR1 is SQVTM and CDR2 is ANQGSEA. The chain's CDR3 is CSGGQQFF. DNA of the CDR3: TGCAGCGGAGGACAACAGTTCTTC.

This chain uses TRBV6-1 with TRBJ1-5, with D tentatively TRBD1 (5 bases). The CDR3 extends over 16 amino acids. CDR1 is MNHNS and CDR2 is SASEGT in the germline V gene. Trimming took 3 bases from V and 0 from J, leaving 12 bases between them. In DNA form, the CDR3 reads TGTGCCAGCAGTGATCGGGGACCGACTAGCAATCAGCCCCAGCATTTT. Its translation is CASSDRGPTSNQPQHF.

DNA of the CDR3: TGTGCCAGCAGCCAGCCGACTAGCGGGCTTTACACCGGGGAGCTGTTTTTT. As protein: CASSQPTSGLYTGELFF. The chain is built from TRBV4-2 and TRBJ2-2; 10 nucleotides line up with TRBD2. From germline, CDR1 is LGHNA and CDR2 YNFKEQ. V was pared by 3 bases and J by 3 bases, with 7 bases of the junction left unmatched. This CDR3 has 17 residues.

This clonotype was counted ten times or more. The V and J genes are TRBV6-6 and TRBJ2-7; 7 bases map to TRBD2. The CDR3 spans 12 residues. Germline CDR1 is MNHNY and CDR2 is SVGAGI (reference sequence). Trimming at V came to 8 bases and at J to 6 bases, leaving 7 bases not matched to a gene. The CDR3 nucleotides read TGTGCCAGCGAGGGAGGGCCGGGCGAGCAGTACTTC. Amino acid sequence: CASEGGPGEQYF.

The J gene is TRBJ2-7, the V gene TRBV20-1; D is unresolved. Trimming took off 6 bases at V and 3 bases at J, with 9 bases between the two ends. The CDR3 length is 11 residues. Germline V gene sequence: CDR1 DFQATT, CDR2 SNEGSKA (reference sequence). The CDR3 region has the DNA TGCAGTGCCCTGAGAAGCTACGAGCAGTACTTC. Encoded protein: CSALRSYEQYF.

This clonotype was seen more than once but under ten times. V usage is TRBV7-2 and J usage is TRBJ1-6, with TRBD1 matching over 9 bases. CDR3 size: 16 residues. V lost 0 bases to trimming and J lost 11 bases; unmatched junction nucleotides: 8. CDR1 and CDR2 (germline): SGHTA, FQGNSA. CDR3 protein: CASSLAQGASVTPLHF. The CDR3 nucleotides read TGTGCCAGCAGCTTAGCACAGGGGGCCTCAGTAACACCCCTCCACTTT.

The chain uses TRBV28 and TRBJ2-7; TRBD1 matches 8 bases. Germline assignment: CDR1 MDHEN and CDR2 SYDVKM. The CDR3 is made up of 14 amino acids. The V segment lost 10 bases and the J segment 6 bases; nucleotides outside the gene matches: 14. CDR3 sequence (DNA): TGTGCCATCAGGGGGGCAGGGGGCTCGAGCGAGCAGTACTTC. Its translation: CAIRGAGGSSEQYF.

Only a few counts were recorded for this clonotype. The chain combines TRBV20-1 with TRBJ2-2; D gene uncertain. V lost 6 bases to trimming and J lost 6 bases, with 11 bases between them. Germline V CDR1 and CDR2: DFQATT, SNEGSKA (reference sequence). This CDR3 region has 12 residues. CDR3 region: CSAQRHPGELFF. DNA of the CDR3: TGCAGTGCCCAACGCCACCCCGGGGAGCTGTTTTTT.

This clonotype turned up a few times. The rearrangement links TRBV20-1 to TRBJ1-2; no clear D gene. Germline CDR1 reads DFQATT; CDR2 reads SNEGSKA (reference sequence). The CDR3 has 11 residues. Trimming removed 3 bases from V and 6 bases from J, with 8 bases in between. The CDR3 region is CSARELHGYTF. The CDR3 DNA sequence: TGCAGTGCTAGGGAGCTCCATGGCTACACCTTC.

This clonotype was counted only a few times. This chain uses TRBV10-2 with TRBJ2-1, with TRBD1 as a possible D gene (6 bases). CDR1 and CDR2 (germline): WSHSY, SAAADI. This CDR3 has 16 residues. The V end was cut by 2 bases, the J end by 7 bases, with 18 bases between. CDR3 residues: CASSEAGTTRRNEQFF. CDR3 sequence (DNA): TGCGCCAGCAGTGAGGCCGGGACAACCCGCAGGAATGAGCAGTTCTTC.